This T cell receptor beta chain was sequenced for a study of OX40 agonist ivuxolimab in advanced cancers. Study-wide background: Treatment of patients was with ivuxolimab, an agonistic anti-OX40 (CD134) antibody.

Note on this clone: Sequence at one end of the junction differs from germline and may be a read error.

Germline values: CDR1 MNHNS, CDR2 SASEGT. The CDR3 has 12 residues. The protocol was immunoSEQ multiplex PCR, while the TCRdb copy is restricted to in-frame clones and leaves out a portion. The data hold around 69,000 clones, with more than 85% observed a single time. V is TRBV6-1 and J is TRBJ2-4; no reliable D call. This sequence was found in an adult with an advanced solid tumor such as melanoma, head and neck, liver or kidney cancer. This specimen consisted of CD4+ or CD8+ T cells sorted from blood, obtained in a trial of the OX40 agonist ivuxolimab. In DNA form, the CDR3 reads TGTGCCAGCAGTGAAGCGGGCTCCATAGGGAACTTC. Its translation: CASSEAGSIGNF.